This section outlines one T cell receptor beta chain sequence together with its context. Its target is unknown. The record originates from a study of cytotoxic CD8 clonotypes in ibrutinib-treated CLL. The overall study: Researchers reported about a dozen relapsed/refractory and 15 treatment-naive patients, roughly 18 of them IGHV unmutated. Response sampling came at median 12 months of treatment, ranging about 6 to 40 months.

Regarding the study as a whole: Clonality grew at ibrutinib response; at progression, it decreased back toward baseline.

Method: immunoSEQ multiplex PCR; TCRdb's copy keeps in-frame clones and lacks some. The table lists hundreds of thousands of clones, around 66% of them singletons. Per the germline V gene, CDR1 is WNHNN and CDR2 is SYGVQD (reference sequence). Trimming left V 5 bases short and J 6 bases short, with 17 bases between. The CDR3 contains 14 residues. The chain couples TRBV10-1 to TRBJ2-7; no firm D call. Sequenced here: PBMCs, sampled after 36 months of ibrutinib treatment. This sequence originates from a human donor with chronic lymphocytic leukemia. The CDR3 sequence is CASSLDRRLGEQYF. The CDR3 coding sequence is TGCGCCAGCAGTCTGGACCGACGGCTTGGCGAGCAGTACTTC.